A selection of T cell receptor beta chains follows, all from one sample in a study of regulatory T cells in long-lasting Graves disease. TCRdb processed the multiplex PCR reads anew with MiXCR; each CDR3 protein has one entry. This table has 200,000 to 300,000 distinct CDR3 sequences, around 20% appearing once. The sample in question was peripheral blood mononuclear cells (PBMCs), obtained at new diagnosis, from a patient treated with antithyroid drugs. The receptors come from a female donor with Graves disease. Both conserved end residues are part of each CDR3.

V gene	CDR3 length	J gene	CDR3 protein
TRBV4-3	15	TRBJ2-3	CASSRSRDFTDTQYF
TRBV10-2	15	TRBJ1-5	CASSEWQGENQPQHF
TRBV12-5	13	TRBJ2-2	CASGSARTGELFF
TRBV18	12	TRBJ2-7	CASSPGSGEQYF
TRBV30	15	TRBJ2-5	CAWSTKLAVQETQYF
TRBV6-1	13	TRBJ1-1	CASSSRQGFEAFF
TRBV28	16	TRBJ1-2	CASIYPAGTGEDGYTF
TRBV6-1	14	TRBJ2-3	CASIGGGYTDTQYF
TRBV19	14	TRBJ1-1	CASSISGTRTEAFF
TRBV12-3/TRBV12-4	14	TRBJ1-6	CASRRWTGNSPLHF
TRBV7-9	14	TRBJ1-1	CASSLGSMMSEAFF
TRBV19	14	TRBJ2-4	CASTHLGGKNIQYF
TRBV6-5	15	TRBJ2-7	CASSYLAGTTYEQYF
TRBV12-3/TRBV12-4	13	TRBJ2-7	CASSVGTAYEQYF
TRBV24-1	16	TRBJ2-2	CATMAELQGGSGELFF
TRBV11-2	15	TRBJ1-1	CASSSWGTVNTEAFF
TRBV6-5	14	TRBJ1-4	CASSKDLGGEKLFF
TRBV5-4	16	TRBJ2-1	CASSSRLAGEVDEQFF
TRBV11-2	16	TRBJ2-1	CASSLRPGFRDNEQFF
TRBV7-2	19	TRBJ2-3	CASSLLGGITGGAADTQYF
TRBV7-9	12	TRBJ1-2	CASTWGVYSYTF
TRBV4-1	12	TRBJ2-7	CASSRDRDEQYF
TRBV20-1	11	TRBJ1-1	CSVGRDTEAFF
TRBV7-8	15	TRBJ2-3	CASSLGGWGTDTQYF
TRBV6-2/TRBV6-3	13	TRBJ1-1	CASSTDGNTEAFF
TRBV5-4	15	TRBJ1-6	CASSLGDREASPLHF
TRBV12-3/TRBV12-4	13	TRBJ2-7	CASGGGQSYEQYF
TRBV29-1	13	TRBJ1-5	CSVAGRVNQPQHF
TRBV5-1	15	TRBJ2-3	CASCKEGQGADTQYF
TRBV3-1	11	TRBJ2-7	CASSRRGEQYF
TRBV2	15	TRBJ1-5	CATLGWGTFNQPQHF
TRBV18	17	TRBJ2-3	CASSRGRGARGTDTQYF
TRBV7-2	14	TRBJ1-1	CASSFLLSGTEAFF
TRBV20-1	11	TRBJ2-1	CSGLAGYEQFF
TRBV7-2	14	TRBJ2-7	CASSLPGWSYEQYF
TRBV7-2	15	TRBJ2-1	CASSLAHGGLNEQFF
TRBV10-3	15	TRBJ2-3	CAISAHQGVTDTQYF
TRBV25-1	16	TRBJ2-5	CASSESRTGNRETQYF
TRBV20-1	16	TRBJ2-7	CSARHSFGPNSYEQYF
TRBV7-6	14	TRBJ2-6	CASKGLIGANVLTF
TRBV20-1	13	TRBJ2-3	CSARGAGADTQYF
TRBV20-1	12	TRBJ2-7	CSAPSAGYEQYF